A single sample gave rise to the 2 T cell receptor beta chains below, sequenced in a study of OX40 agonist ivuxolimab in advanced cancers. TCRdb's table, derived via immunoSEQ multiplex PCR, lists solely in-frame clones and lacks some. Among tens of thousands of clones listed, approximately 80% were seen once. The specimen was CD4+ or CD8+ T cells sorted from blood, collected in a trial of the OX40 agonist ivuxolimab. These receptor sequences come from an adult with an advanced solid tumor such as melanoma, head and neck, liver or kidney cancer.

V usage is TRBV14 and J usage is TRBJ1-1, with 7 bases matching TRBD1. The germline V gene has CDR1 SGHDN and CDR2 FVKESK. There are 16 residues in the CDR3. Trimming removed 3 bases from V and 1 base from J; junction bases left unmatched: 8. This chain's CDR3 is CASSHHRGRQNTEAFF. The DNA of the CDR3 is TGTGCCAGCAGCCATCACAGGGGCCGTCAGAACACTGAAGCTTTCTTT. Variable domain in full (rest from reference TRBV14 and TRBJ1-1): EAGVTQFPSHSVIEKGQTVTLRCDPISGHDNLYWYRRVMGKEIKFLLHFVKESKQDESGMPNNRFLAERTGGTYSTLKVQPAELEDSGVYFCASSHHRGRQNTEAFFGQGTRLTVV.

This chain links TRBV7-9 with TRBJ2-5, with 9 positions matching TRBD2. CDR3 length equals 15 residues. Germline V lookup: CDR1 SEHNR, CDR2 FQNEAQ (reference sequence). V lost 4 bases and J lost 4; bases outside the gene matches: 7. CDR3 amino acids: CASSSAGGRRETQYF. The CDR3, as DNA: TGTGCCAGCAGCTCAGCGGGAGGCCGAAGAGAGACCCAGTACTTC.